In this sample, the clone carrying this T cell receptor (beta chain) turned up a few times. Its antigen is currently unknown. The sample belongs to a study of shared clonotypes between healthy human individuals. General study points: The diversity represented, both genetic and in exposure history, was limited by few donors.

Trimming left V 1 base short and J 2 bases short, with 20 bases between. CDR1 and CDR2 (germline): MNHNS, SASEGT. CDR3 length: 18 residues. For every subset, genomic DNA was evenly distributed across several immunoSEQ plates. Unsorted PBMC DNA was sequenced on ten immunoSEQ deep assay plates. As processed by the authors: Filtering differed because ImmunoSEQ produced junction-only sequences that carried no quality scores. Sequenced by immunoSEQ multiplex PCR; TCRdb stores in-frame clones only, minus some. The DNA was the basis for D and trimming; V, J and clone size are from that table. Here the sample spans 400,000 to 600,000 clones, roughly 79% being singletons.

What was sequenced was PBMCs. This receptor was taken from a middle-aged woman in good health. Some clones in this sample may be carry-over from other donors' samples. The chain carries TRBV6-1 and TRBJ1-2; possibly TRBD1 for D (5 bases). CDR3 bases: TGTGCCAGCAGTGAAGTCCTCCCGGTCGGCAGGGTGAACTATGGCTACACCTTC. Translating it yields CASSEVLPVGRVNYGYTF.